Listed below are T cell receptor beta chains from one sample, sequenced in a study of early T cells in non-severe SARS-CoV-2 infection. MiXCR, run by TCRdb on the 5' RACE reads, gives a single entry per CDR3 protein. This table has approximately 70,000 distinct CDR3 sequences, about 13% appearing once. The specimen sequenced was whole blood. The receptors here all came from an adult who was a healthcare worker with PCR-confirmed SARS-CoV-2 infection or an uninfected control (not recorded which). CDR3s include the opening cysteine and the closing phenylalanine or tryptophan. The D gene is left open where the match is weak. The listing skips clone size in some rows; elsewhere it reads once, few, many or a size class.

cdr3_aa: CASSPRGGPGANVLTF
cdr3_nt: TGCGCCAGCAGCCCCCGCGGGGGTCCTGGGGCCAACGTCCTGACTTTC
d_call: TRBD2
v_call: TRBV5-1
j_call: TRBJ2-6
cdr3_length: 16
clone_size: -

cdr3_aa: CASSYHPQNRGSPLHF
cdr3_nt: TGTGCCAGCAGTTATCACCCGCAAAATAGGGGGTCACCCCTCCACTTT
d_call: -
v_call: TRBV28
j_call: TRBJ1-6
cdr3_length: 16
clone_size: few

cdr3_aa: CASRQDGNQPQHF
cdr3_nt: TGTGCCAGTAGACAGGATGGCAATCAGCCCCAGCATTTT
d_call: -
v_call: TRBV19
j_call: TRBJ1-5
cdr3_length: 13
clone_size: few

cdr3_aa: CASSFPGGSEQYF
cdr3_nt: TGTGCCAGCAGCTTCCCGGGGGGGTCCGAGCAGTACTTC
d_call: TRBD2
v_call: TRBV3-1
j_call: TRBJ2-7
cdr3_length: 13
clone_size: -

cdr3_aa: CASSYTSGGTDTQYF
cdr3_nt: TGTGCCAGCAGTTACACTAGCGGGGGCACAGATACGCAGTATTTT
d_call: TRBD2
v_call: TRBV6-5
j_call: TRBJ2-3
cdr3_length: 15
clone_size: -

cdr3_aa: CASTTGTLSRYGYTF
cdr3_nt: TGTGCCAGCACAACCGGGACCCTGAGTCGCTATGGCTACACCTTC
d_call: -
v_call: TRBV6-5
j_call: TRBJ1-2
cdr3_length: 15
clone_size: few

cdr3_aa: CASSTSGGANTGELFF
cdr3_nt: TGTGCCAGCAGCACCTCAGGGGGCGCGAACACCGGGGAGCTGTTTTTT
d_call: TRBD1
v_call: TRBV7-3
j_call: TRBJ2-2
cdr3_length: 16
clone_size: -

cdr3_aa: CRTTLSGNTEAFF
cdr3_nt: TGCAGGACGACATTGAGTGGCAACACTGAAGCTTTCTTT
d_call: -
v_call: TRBV29-1
j_call: TRBJ1-1
cdr3_length: 13
clone_size: few

cdr3_aa: CASSLAGRDTGELFF
cdr3_nt: TGTGCCAGCAGCTTAGCAGGCAGGGACACCGGGGAGCTGTTTTTT
d_call: -
v_call: TRBV7-7
j_call: TRBJ2-2
cdr3_length: 15
clone_size: -

cdr3_aa: CASSSSAWAKNIQYF
cdr3_nt: TGTGCCAGCAGTTCCTCGGCATGGGCCAAAAACATTCAGTACTTC
d_call: -
v_call: TRBV7-2
j_call: TRBJ2-4
cdr3_length: 15
clone_size: many